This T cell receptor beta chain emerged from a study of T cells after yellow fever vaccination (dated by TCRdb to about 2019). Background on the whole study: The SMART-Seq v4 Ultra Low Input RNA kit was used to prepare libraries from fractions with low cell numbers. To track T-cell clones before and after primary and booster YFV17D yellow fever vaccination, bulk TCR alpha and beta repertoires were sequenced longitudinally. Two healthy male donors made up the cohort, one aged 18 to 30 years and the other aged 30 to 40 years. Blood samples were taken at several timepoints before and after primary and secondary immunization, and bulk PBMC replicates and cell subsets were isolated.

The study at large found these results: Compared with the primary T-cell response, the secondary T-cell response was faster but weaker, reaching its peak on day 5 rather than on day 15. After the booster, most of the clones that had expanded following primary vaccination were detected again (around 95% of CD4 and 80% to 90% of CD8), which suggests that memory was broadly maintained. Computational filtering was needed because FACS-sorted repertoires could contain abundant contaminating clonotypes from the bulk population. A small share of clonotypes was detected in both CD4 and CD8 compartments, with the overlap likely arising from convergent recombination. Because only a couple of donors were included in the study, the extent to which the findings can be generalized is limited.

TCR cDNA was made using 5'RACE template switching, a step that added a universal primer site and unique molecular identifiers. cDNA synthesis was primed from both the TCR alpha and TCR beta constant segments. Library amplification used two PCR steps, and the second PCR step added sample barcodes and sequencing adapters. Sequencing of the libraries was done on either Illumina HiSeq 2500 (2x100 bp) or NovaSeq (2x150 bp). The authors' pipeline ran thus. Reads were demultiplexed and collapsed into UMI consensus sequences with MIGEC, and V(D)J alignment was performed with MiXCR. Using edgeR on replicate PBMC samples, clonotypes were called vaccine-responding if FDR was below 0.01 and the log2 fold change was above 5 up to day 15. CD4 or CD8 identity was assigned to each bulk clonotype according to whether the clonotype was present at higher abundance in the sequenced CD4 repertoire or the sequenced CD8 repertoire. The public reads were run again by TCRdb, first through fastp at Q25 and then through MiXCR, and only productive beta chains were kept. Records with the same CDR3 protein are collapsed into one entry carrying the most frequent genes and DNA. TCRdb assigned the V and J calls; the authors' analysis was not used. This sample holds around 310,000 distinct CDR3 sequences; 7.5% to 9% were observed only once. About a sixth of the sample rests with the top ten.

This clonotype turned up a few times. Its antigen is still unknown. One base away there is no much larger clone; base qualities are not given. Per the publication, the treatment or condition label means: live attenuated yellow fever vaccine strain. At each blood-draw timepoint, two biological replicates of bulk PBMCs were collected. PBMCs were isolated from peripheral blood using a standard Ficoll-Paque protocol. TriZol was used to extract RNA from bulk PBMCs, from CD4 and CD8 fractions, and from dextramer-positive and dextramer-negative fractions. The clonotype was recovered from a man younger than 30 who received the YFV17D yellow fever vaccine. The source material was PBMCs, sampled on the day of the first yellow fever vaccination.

The nucleotide sequence is given as TGCGCCAGCAGCAGGACAGGGGGGAACGAGCAGTACTTC. It translates to CASSRTGGNEQYF. The receptor chain draws on TRBV5-1 and TRBJ2-7, and TRBD1 matches 10 of the central bases. Inclusive of the bounding cysteine and phenylalanine, the CDR3 is 13 residues long. Only the CDR3 portion is preserved as DNA: 39 bases, with reading frame beginning at the first base. According to the germline V gene, CDR1 reads SGHRS and CDR2 reads YFSETQ. Compared with germline, V lacks 4 bases and J lacks 5 bases; bases without a gene match: 3.